The present entry profiles one T cell receptor (beta chain) with its context. The antigen is undetermined. The entry originates in a study of blood T cells in healthy people across ages. A second 7 to 11 cycle PCR used barcoded and J-beta primers. Each of the cDNA molecules was tagged by a template-switch adaptor with 12 random nucleotides. TCRdb re-called the 5' RACE reads with MiXCR, one entry per CDR3 protein. The sample includes 600,000 to 800,000 distinct CDR3 sequences, around 20% of them seen just once. Study conclusions and caveats: Relative to aged donors, long-lived donors carried more naive CD4+ cells and displayed higher diversity.

Germline CDR1 and CDR2: SQVTM and ANQGSEA. Germline trimming cut 5 bases from V and 1 base from J; bases unmatched to any gene: 3. This CDR3 is built from 14 residues. The clonotype originates from a man aged 65 to 79 in good health. What was sequenced was blood. This chain uses TRBV29-1 with TRBJ2-3, with 10 bases matching TRBD2. CDR3 nucleotide sequence: TGCAGCGTTATAGCGGGAGGTCGCACAGATACGCAGTATTTT. Protein sequence: CSVIAGGRTDTQYF.